This entry is about one TCR beta chain. As yet, its antigen is unknown. TCRdb's copy holds only in-frame clones and misses some; the assay was immunoSEQ multiplex PCR. The table includes 2,100,000 or so clones, roughly 95% detected once. V shed 1 base, J shed 0 bases, and the junction held 5 bases outside the gene matches. CDR1 and CDR2 from the germline V gene are SEHNR and FQNEAQ (reference sequence). The CDR3 has 17 amino acids. These data belong to a study of shared clonotypes between healthy human individuals. Study-wide points: Larger richness was generally estimated for naive than memory subsets. Sequencing depth was expected to influence donor clonotype sharing. Around 5.3% of naive CD4 clonotypes were shared across a few donors.

Investigators divided CD4+ cells into CD45RA+ naive and CD45RA-negative memory subsets. The sequenced material came from naive CD4+ T cells sorted from blood. Subset indicated: CD45RA+ positively selected. The chain uses TRBV7-9 and TRBJ2-4, with 8 bases lining up with TRBD1. The receptor's source is a man aged 18 to 29 in good health. In DNA form, the CDR3 reads TGTGCCAGCAGCTTAGGTACAGGGGGTCTAGCCAAAAACATTCAGTACTTC. This translates into CASSLGTGGLAKNIQYF.